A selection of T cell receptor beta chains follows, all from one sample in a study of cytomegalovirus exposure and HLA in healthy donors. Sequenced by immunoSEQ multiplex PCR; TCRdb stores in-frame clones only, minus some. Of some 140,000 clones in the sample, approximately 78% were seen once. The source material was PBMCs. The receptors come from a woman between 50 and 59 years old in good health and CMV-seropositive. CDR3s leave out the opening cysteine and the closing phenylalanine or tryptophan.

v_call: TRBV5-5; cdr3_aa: ASSLGTGGYNEQF
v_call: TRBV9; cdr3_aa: ASSQTAGAMADTQY
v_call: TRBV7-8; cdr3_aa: ASSINRDIANNEQF
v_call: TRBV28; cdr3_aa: ASSGLGSSYEQY
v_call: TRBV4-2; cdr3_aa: ASTYDRGIYNEQF
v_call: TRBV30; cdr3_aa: AWSVRGPTDTQY
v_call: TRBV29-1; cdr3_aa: SLAGSTDTQY
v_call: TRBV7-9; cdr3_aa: ASSLGDRNTGELF
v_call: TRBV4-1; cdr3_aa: ASSHLGQGAGGYT
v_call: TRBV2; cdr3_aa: ASSEARTGWNQPQH